This T cell receptor (beta chain) derives from a study of post-analysis software for immune sequencing data (dated by TCRdb to the mid-2010s). About the investigation overall: The recorded disease courses included relapsing-remitting, secondary progressive and progressive-relapsing multiple sclerosis, and some patients had no subtype annotation. The patient repertoires were set against 10 or so previously published healthy control repertoires from donors whose ages ranged from roughly 6 to 25 years. A subset of samples was prepared in parallel using single-end sample barcoding, then pooled and co-amplified after Illumina adapter ligation. General conclusions and limits of the study: Significantly higher frequencies in patients than in controls were found for about 5 TRBV segments, including TRBV5-6, TRBV5-1 and TRBV20-1. The multiple sclerosis patient group was slightly younger than the control group. Normalized Chao1 diversity was significantly lower in multiple sclerosis patients than controls, suggesting substantial peripheral T-cell clonal expansion. Direct clustering with F measure showed strong co-clustering of samples prepared in the same batch, prompting a batch-effect correction.

To demonstrate the VDJtools post-analysis software, the study profiled TCR beta repertoires from the peripheral blood of about 13 young patients with multiple sclerosis. Multiple sclerosis patients were children and adolescents aged about 6 to 17 years. There are 17 amino acids in the CDR3, from cysteine to phenylalanine inclusive. Kept here is only the CDR3 DNA, which spans 51 bases and is read in frame from base 1. The CDR1 and CDR2 encoded by the germline V gene (reference sequence) are DFQATT and SNEGSKA. As regards this clonotype: Its binding antigen is unknown. One base away there is no much larger clone; base qualities are not given.

Libraries were made using PCR. Sequenced on an Illumina HiSeq 2500. To reduce PCR and sequencing biases, unique molecular identifiers were built into the TCR beta cDNA libraries. Every 1 to 10 million input T cells yielded around 500,000 cDNA molecules, meaning each molecule approximated one T cell. Patient libraries were prepared and sequenced with the same protocol used for the earlier healthy control dataset. Samples belonging to the same batch were prepared together, multiplexed and sequenced on a shared HiSeq lane. The paper's data handling went like this. Raw barcoded reads were processed with MIGEC, discarding single-read molecular identifier groups before consensus assembly and CDR3 extraction. Clonotype tables were post-analysed with VDJtools, normalizing diversity by down-sampling all datasets to the smallest sample size. Repertoire overlap clustering matched CDR3 amino acid but not nucleotide sequences to correct batch-related cross-sample contamination. TCRdb handled the public reads itself, with Q25 trimming in fastp and clone calling in MiXCR, and kept productive beta chains. Merged by CDR3 protein, the rows form single entries marked with the most common genes and DNA. The V and J calls reflect TCRdb's pipeline rather than the authors' work. The sample yields fewer than 850,000 distinct CDR3 sequences; approximately 44% were counted once. Clones ranked in the top ten supply 4.9% of the sample.

Source material: blood. This TCR was recovered from a girl between 10 and 17 years old with multiple sclerosis. The V and J genes are TRBV20-1 and TRBJ2-4, and TRBD2 aligns with 10 junction nucleotides. The J call is in doubt because the DNA end fits TRBJ2-7 better. CDR3 sequence: CSASIPSGSRGRFEQYF. The nucleotides read TGCAGTGCTAGTATTCCTAGCGGGAGTCGCGGGAGATTCGAGCAGTACTTC.